The next 31 T cell receptor beta chains were all read from a single sample in a study of T cell responses to AZD1222 COVID-19 vaccine. Some clones are missing from TCRdb's copy, which holds only in-frame ones; the method was immunoSEQ multiplex PCR. The repertoire holds fewer than 150,000 clones, with 93% as singletons. Sequencing was performed on peripheral blood, taken on day 0 of AZD1222 vaccination. The receptors stem from an adult in good health.

The chain carries TRBV28 and TRBJ2-7; D remains ambiguous. The germline V gene has CDR1 MDHEN and CDR2 SYDVKM. Deletions cut 7 bases from V and 0 bases from J, with 13 bases between. The CDR3 totals 14 residues. The CDR3 nucleotides are TGTGCCAGCACCGCAGGAGTCAGCTCCTACGAGCAGTACTTC. Translated, it gives CASTAGVSSYEQYF.

The gene calls are TRBV24-1 and TRBJ2-7; 9 bases align to TRBD1. Trimming removed 4 bases from V and 6 bases from J; junction bases left unmatched: 6. The CDR3 runs 14 residues. The germline V gene encodes CDR1 KGHDR and CDR2 SFDVKD. The CDR3 is CATSDRTGALEQYF. CDR3 DNA sequence: TGTGCCACCAGTGACCGGACAGGGGCCCTCGAGCAGTACTTC.

J is TRBJ1-5 and V is TRBV28; D unclear. Germline CDR1 is MDHEN and CDR2 is SYDVKM. V lost 0 bases and J 1 base, leaving 7 bases between the germline ends. The length of the CDR3 is 15 residues. CDR3 DNA sequence: TGTGCCAGCAGTTTATGGGTCAGGAGCAATCAGCCCCAGCATTTT. Protein product: CASSLWVRSNQPQHF.

The rearrangement joins TRBV19 to TRBJ1-1, with D hard to call. CDR1 and CDR2 from the germline V gene are LNHDA and SQIVND (reference sequence). V dropped 5 bases and J dropped 4 bases, with 8 bases sitting between them. The CDR3 spans 12 residues. DNA for the CDR3: TGTGCCAGTAGTCTTGATAGCACTGAAGCTTTCTTT. Its protein product is CASSLDSTEAFF.

V and J are TRBV7-6 and TRBJ1-2, with TRBD1 matching over 9 bases. In germline, CDR1 is SGHVS, CDR2 FNYEAQ. V lost 5 bases and J lost 3; bases outside the gene matches: 4. The CDR3 extends over 14 amino acids. The CDR3 region is CASSGGQGHYGYTF. CDR3 nucleotides: TGTGCCAGCAGCGGGGGACAGGGCCACTATGGCTACACCTTC.

V gene TRBV18 combines with J gene TRBJ2-2, with TRBD1 matching 7 bases. The V gene's germline CDR1 is KGHSH and CDR2 LQKENI. V trimming: 3 bases; J trimming: 4 bases; junction bases outside the gene matches: 5. The CDR3 has 15 residues. The CDR3 region is CASSPSQGSTGELFF. CDR3 DNA sequence: TGTGCCAGCTCACCGTCACAGGGGAGCACCGGGGAGCTGTTTTTT.

The gene calls are TRBV7-2 and TRBJ2-7; TRBD2 aligns across 9 bases. This CDR3 contains 14 residues. Germline values: CDR1 SGHTA, CDR2 FQGNSA. Losses at the gene ends were 6 bases for V and 6 bases for J; bases not matched to a gene: 9. The CDR3 nucleotides are TGTGCCAGCAGTTCCATAGCGGGAGAACGCGAGCAGTACTTC. It specifies CASSSIAGEREQYF.

The chain is built from TRBV7-9 and TRBJ2-5; D possibly corresponds to TRBD1 (6 bases). The CDR3 length is 16 residues. CDR1 and CDR2 from the germline V gene are SEHNR and FQNEAQ (reference sequence). Trimming left V 5 bases short and J 4 bases short, with 20 bases between. The CDR3 sequence is CASSQIPITGRETQYF. In DNA, the CDR3 is TGTGCCAGCAGCCAAATTCCGATAACAGGGAGAGAGACCCAGTACTTC.

On this clone: The junction and the germline gene differ at one end; a read error may be behind it. The genes are TRBV7-9 and TRBJ2-5; TRBD1 might be the D (6 bases). The CDR3 is made up of 10 amino acids. CDR1 and CDR2 from the germline V gene are SEHNR and FQNEAQ (reference sequence). In nucleotides, the CDR3 is TGTGCCAGCGGCCGGGACACTGGGGACTTC. It specifies CASGRDTGDF.

Here the CDR3 reads CASSSHLQGTNTGELFF. The CDR3 DNA reads as TGTGCCAGCAGCTCACATTTACAGGGTACGAACACCGGGGAGCTGTTTTTT. V and J are TRBV7-8 and TRBJ2-2, with a possible D match to TRBD1 (6 bases). Germline-derived CDR1 and CDR2 are SGHVS and FQNEAQ. This CDR3 is built from 17 residues. V lost 4 bases and J 0 bases, leaving 15 bases between the germline ends.

V and J are TRBV30 and TRBJ1-4, with D maybe TRBD1 (5 bases). This CDR3 region has 15 residues. The V gene lost 3 bases and the J gene lost 4 bases, with 15 bases spanning the gap. The germline V gene has CDR1 GTSNPN and CDR2 SVGIG (reference sequence). This CDR3 reads CAWSAIGGINEKLFF. DNA for the CDR3: TGTGCCTGGAGCGCCATCGGGGGGATTAATGAAAAACTGTTTTTT.

The V call is TRBV10-3, the J call TRBJ1-1, with 8 nucleotides matching TRBD1. Trimming took 5 bases from V and 4 from J; bases not matched to a gene: 3. The CDR3 has 13 residues. Looked up from germline, CDR1 is ENHRY and CDR2 is SYGVKD. CDR3 in amino acids: CAISTGGGTEAFF. The CDR3 DNA follows: TGTGCCATCAGTACAGGGGGAGGCACTGAAGCTTTCTTT.

This clone has just one count. The chain combines TRBV7-8 with TRBJ1-1; D remains unclear. CDR1 SGHVS and CDR2 FQNEAQ come from the germline V gene. Deletions cut 1 base from V and 0 bases from J, with 12 bases between. The length of the CDR3 is 16 residues. As DNA, the CDR3 is TGTGCCAGCAGCTTAGTTATACGCAAAATGAACACTGAAGCTTTCTTT. Translated: CASSLVIRKMNTEAFF.

V usage is TRBV28 and J usage is TRBJ1-2, with TRBD1 as a possible D gene (6 bases). Germline CDR1 reads MDHEN; CDR2 reads SYDVKM. The CDR3 is 13 amino acids. Trimming took 6 bases from V and 5 from J, leaving 13 bases between them. In DNA, the CDR3 is TGTGCCAGCAGCGTTACAGGGATTTATGGCTACACCTTC. Translating gives CASSVTGIYGYTF.

In this sample, this clone turned up a few times. The chain carries TRBV7-2 and TRBJ1-1; D gene unclear. This CDR3 is built from 15 residues. Germline CDR1 is SGHTA and CDR2 is FQGNSA. With 1 base removed from V and 5 bases from J, the gap between germline ends came to 14 bases. This CDR3 reads CASSLVWASGTEAFF. In DNA form, the CDR3 reads TGTGCCAGCAGCTTAGTGTGGGCGTCGGGGACTGAAGCTTTCTTT.

The chain joins TRBV27 to TRBJ2-7; TRBD1 matches 7 bases. The CDR3 is made up of 14 amino acids. Trimming removed 5 bases from V and 2 bases from J; junction bases left unmatched: 6. In germline, CDR1 is MNHEY, CDR2 SMNVEV (reference sequence). The CDR3 region has the DNA TGTGCCAGCAGTCTCTCAACAGGGGCCTACGAGCAGTACTTC. It is translated as CASSLSTGAYEQYF.

The J gene is TRBJ2-3, the V gene TRBV13, with 7 positions matching TRBD1. CDR3 length equals 15 residues. With 5 bases clipped from V and 2 bases from J, the junction kept 7 bases outside the gene matches. CDR1 PRHDT and CDR2 FYEKMQ come from the germline V gene (reference sequence). This CDR3 reads CASSPRDRHTDTQYF. The CDR3 DNA is TGTGCCAGCAGCCCCCGGGACAGACACACAGATACGCAGTATTTT.

The V call is TRBV5-8, the J call TRBJ1-2; D unclear. Germline V gives CDR1 SGHTS, CDR2 YDEGEE. Trimming cost V 0 bases and J 8 bases, with 5 bases left between them. CDR3 length: 11 amino acids. The CDR3 DNA follows: TGTGCCAGCAGCTTGGGTTACGGCTACACCTTC. Translation: CASSLGYGYTF.

The chain couples TRBV28 to TRBJ1-5; D unclear. Germline CDR1 MDHEN, CDR2 SYDVKM. The V end lost 2 bases, the J end lost 3 bases, and 5 bases lay between the germline ends. The CDR3 consists of 13 residues. Here the CDR3 reads CASSLGHNQPQHF. The CDR3 DNA reads as TGTGCCAGCAGTTTAGGCCACAATCAGCCCCAGCATTTT.

This rearrangement joins TRBV28 to TRBJ1-1; 7 bases are shared with TRBD1. Trimming took 3 bases from V and 3 from J; bases not matched to a gene: 7. The CDR3 sequence is 15 residues long. Germline V CDR1 and CDR2: MDHEN, SYDVKM. The CDR3 DNA reads as TGTGCCAGCAGTTTCGGAGGCAGGGGGGACACTGAAGCTTTCTTT. Its translation is CASSFGGRGDTEAFF.

The CDR3 DNA is TGTGCCACCTCCGGACAGTTGAACACTGAAGCTTTCTTT. Protein product: CATSGQLNTEAFF. The chain uses TRBV28 and TRBJ1-1, with D possibly being TRBD1 (6 bases). The CDR3 runs to 13 residues. V lost 10 bases, J lost 0 bases, and 12 bases lay in between. Germline CDR1 reads MDHEN; CDR2 reads SYDVKM.

The chain recombines TRBV5-5 with TRBJ2-1, with a possible D match to TRBD2 (6 bases). Germline V gives CDR1 SGHKS, CDR2 YYEKEE (reference sequence). This CDR3 has 15 residues. V lost 2 bases and J 0 bases, leaving 9 bases between the germline ends. The DNA of the CDR3 is TGTGCCAGCAGCTTTGGCGGGAACTCCTACAATGAGCAGTTCTTC. Residues: CASSFGGNSYNEQFF.

The rearrangement links TRBV19 to TRBJ2-5; 7 bases match TRBD2. The CDR3 has 15 residues. Trimming removed 10 bases from V and 4 bases from J; junction bases left unmatched: 15. Per germline, CDR1 LNHDA and CDR2 SQIVND (reference sequence). The CDR3 nucleotides read TGTGCCACCCATCAGAGTGGGAGGGCTACAGAGACCCAGTACTTC. This encodes CATHQSGRATETQYF. Filled out from reference TRBV19 and TRBJ2-5, the complete variable domain reads DGGITQSPKYLFRKEGQNVTLSCEQNLNHDAMYWYRQDPGQGLRLIYYSQIVNDFQKGDIAEGYSVSREKKESFPLTVTSAQKNPTAFYLCATHQSGRATETQYFGPGTRLLVL.

As to this clone: One end of the junction does not line up with germline, which may come from a read error. The chain links TRBV27 to TRBJ1-5; 9 bases align to TRBD1. The CDR3 is 15 amino acids. Germline CDR1 and CDR2: MNHEY and SMNVEV (reference sequence). The CDR3 region is CASRLQGALNQPQHF. The CDR3 coding sequence is TGTGCCAGCCGTTTACAGGGGGCGCTCAATCAGCCCCAGCATTTT.

V is TRBV29-1 and J is TRBJ1-3; possibly TRBD1 for D (6 bases). The germline V and J ends were trimmed by 6 bases and 4 bases, with 10 bases remaining between them. CDR1 SQVTM and CDR2 ANQGSEA come from the germline V gene. CDR3 length: 12 residues. The CDR3 DNA reads as TGCAGCGTACAGGGTGGCGGAAACACCATATATTTT. It translates to CSVQGGGNTIYF.

The count of this clone is one. The chain is built from TRBV11-3 and TRBJ2-1; TRBD2 matches at 11 bases. CDR1 and CDR2 from the germline V gene are SGHNT and YENEEA. The junction had 6 bases not matched to a gene; V was cut back by 4 bases and J by 4 bases. CDR3 length: 16 residues. CDR3 sequence (DNA): TGTGCCAGCAGCTCCAGACTAGCGGGACGGTACAATGAGCAGTTCTTC. Protein sequence: CASSSRLAGRYNEQFF.

The chain couples TRBV28 to TRBJ1-2, with 7 bases matching TRBD1. In germline, CDR1 is MDHEN, CDR2 SYDVKM. V was clipped by 3 bases and J by 0 bases; unmatched bases: 4. This CDR3 comprises 15 residues. CDR3 residues: CASSFWGQPNYGYTF. CDR3 coding DNA: TGTGCCAGCAGTTTTTGGGGACAGCCTAACTATGGCTACACCTTC.

The chain has TRBV4-1 and TRBJ1-1; TRBD1 matches at 7 bases. CDR1 MGHRA and CDR2 YSYEKL come from the germline V gene. The CDR3 is 16 residues long. The trim removed 1 base at V and 1 base at J, leaving 6 bases unmatched. The CDR3 sequence: CASSQGTGAANTEAFF. The CDR3 bases are TGCGCCAGCAGCCAAGGAACAGGGGCCGCGAACACTGAAGCTTTCTTT.

The chain couples TRBV7-9 to TRBJ2-3; 11 bases are shared with TRBD1. The V gene end was trimmed by 5 bases and the J gene end by 5 bases; junction bases not matched to a gene: 3. Germline V gene sequence: CDR1 SEHNR, CDR2 FQNEAQ (reference sequence). This CDR3 contains 14 residues. The CDR3 region has the DNA TGTGCCAGCAGCCGGGGACAGGGGGTAGATACGCAGTATTTT. This gives the protein CASSRGQGVDTQYF.

J is TRBJ2-1 and V is TRBV5-4; the D gene is possibly TRBD2 (6 bases). V was shortened by 0 bases and J by 0 bases, with 19 bases between the two germline ends. The length of the CDR3 is 19 residues. The germline CDR1 and CDR2 sequences are SGHNT and YYREEE (reference sequence). CDR3 sequence reads: CASSLDGGTTTFSYNEQFF. The CDR3 region has the DNA TGTGCCAGCAGCTTGGATGGCGGGACCACAACCTTCTCCTACAATGAGCAGTTCTTC.

The chain employs TRBV2 and TRBJ2-7, with D possibly TRBD1 on 5 matching bases. Trimming shortened V by 2 bases and J by 4 bases, and 12 bases separated the two germline ends. CDR3 size: 14 residues. The germline gives CDR1 SNHLY, CDR2 FYNNEI. As DNA, the CDR3 is TGTGCCAGCAGTGAAAGGGGCTCAAGATACGAGCAGTACTTC. Amino acids: CASSERGSRYEQYF. Combining the CDR3 with reference TRBV2 and TRBJ2-7 gives the whole variable domain EPEVTQTPSHQVTQMGQEVILRCVPISNHLYFYWYRQILGQKVEFLVSFYNNEISEKSEIFDDQFSVERPDGSNFTLKIRSTKLEDSAMYFCASSERGSRYEQYFGPGTRLTVT.